This entry concerns a single T cell receptor beta chain. Its binding antigen is unknown. No much larger clone is present one base from it, and per-base qualities are unavailable. These data belong to a study of shared clonotypes between healthy human individuals (dated by TCRdb to 2020 to 2021). Broadly, across the study: A couple of women and a few men aged 18 to 49 years were included in the cohort. Different laboratories and diverse techniques were used to prepare libraries and sequence TCR repertoires, to increase sequencing depth and limit assay-specific biases. Leukapheresis yielded between about 0.94 and 8.9 billion PBMCs per donor. The study deeply sequenced blood TCR repertoires of about 5 healthy adults to estimate repertoire size and the extent of clonotype sharing between individuals. For each donor, CD4 naive and CD4 memory were each given three plates, CD8 naive was given two plates, and CD8 memory was given one plate. The full study reports these points: Naive subsets generally had larger estimated clonotype richness than memory subsets. Higher generation probabilities were observed for clonotypes shared by all four sorted-subset donors than for non-shared clonotypes. The genetic and exposure-history diversity represented was limited by the small number of donors. Sampling was limited to blood, and TCR repertoires in tissue likely differ from TCR repertoires in blood. Sharing across a few donors was observed for around 5% of naive CD4, about 4% of naive CD8, about 2.3% of memory CD4, and roughly 0.4% of memory CD8 clonotypes. Rarefaction of sorted-subset datasets indicated incomplete sequencing despite the large sequencing depth. Based on pairwise subsampling, the degree of clonotype sharing among donors was expected to be affected by sequencing depth.

TCR CDR3 regions were amplified from genomic DNA by multiplex PCR using the deep immunoSEQ assay. For each cell subset, the extracted genomic DNA was distributed evenly across all wells of several immunoSEQ 96-well plates, and each plate served as one replicate. For sorted subsets, about 220 ng of genomic DNA, equivalent to 30,000 or so T cell genomes, went into each replicate PCR. The purified libraries were quantified using a Qubit 3.0 fluorometer, sized with a Bioanalyzer 2100, and then quantified again using the KAPA Library Quantification kit. Every immunoSEQ 96-well plate was sequenced on a separate single-read 150-cycle Illumina NextSeq 550 flow cell. As for the authors' bioinformatics: Because the immunoSEQ output held only junctional sequences and lacked quality scores, the filtering could not match the filtering applied to full-length reads. To assign V/J genes and CDR3, sequences were annotated against IMGT germline references using PyIR, a Python wrapper for IgBLAST v1.9. Reads were filtered out if the reads had weak V/J assignments (E-value above 1e-6), no CDR3, stop codons, out-of-frame junctions, or ambiguous translated residues. V3J clonotypes were defined by identical inferred V gene, J gene, and CDR3 amino acid sequence. The percentage overlap between two repertoires was calculated by dividing the number of shared unique clonotypes by the size of the smaller repertoire. RTK rarefaction, the Chao1 estimator, and Recon v2.1 estimates of unobserved clonotypes were used to assess repertoire richness. Generation probabilities were computed with OLGA for all TCRbeta clonotypes obtained by the gDNA method from a handful of donors. Drawn from immuneACCESS, this table holds only the in-frame rearrangements with V and J called that TCRdb kept. Clones are partly lost; checked studies trace under half to an unresolved V gene and leave the rest unexplained. The DNA was the basis for D and trimming; V, J and clone size are from that table. The sample data list about 1.5 million clones, and approximately 96% of these were observed just once. The leading ten clones occupy over 1% of the sample.

The donors were healthy, HIV-negative adults with no recently reported acute infections or vaccinations. Every donor was a Caucasian adult residing in Nashville, Tennessee, USA. CD4+ T cells were enriched by magnetic negative selection, after which naive cells were positively selected on CD45RA and the negative fraction was taken as the memory subset. Blood was collected by leukapheresis, and PBMCs were isolated by Ficoll-Histopaque density gradient centrifugation and then cryopreserved in liquid nitrogen vapor phase. Analytical flow cytometry was used to check the purity and quantity of every magnetically sorted T cell population. Genomic DNA was isolated from each sorted fraction and quantified by UV absorbance on a Nanodrop 2000c. CDR1 and CDR2, per the germline V gene (reference sequence), are LNHNV and YYDKDF. The CDR3 measures 20 amino acids from cysteine to phenylalanine. Only CDR3 DNA remains: 60 bases, in frame from the first base. From V the trimming removes 4 bases and from J it removes 0 bases, while the gene matches leave 18 bases of the junction unaccounted for.

The sample taken for sequencing was naive CD4+ T cells sorted from blood. The meaning of the sample's cell subset or site label: CD45RA+ positively selected. The sequence is built from TRBV15 and TRBJ2-3; 8 junctional bases match TRBD1. The clonotype comes from a man aged 25-40 years in good health. The CDR3 protein: CATSNRWQGARLSSTDTQYF. The sequenced DNA: TGTGCCACCAGCAACCGATGGCAGGGGGCGAGACTTTCTAGCACAGATACGCAGTATTTT.